This TCR beta chain appears in the sequencing data of a study of blood T cell repertoires in COVID-19. For the study at large: The United States, Italy and Spain were the sources of the acute and convalescent COVID-19 samples. In each case, the material was cDNA or gDNA derived from T cells, B-cell-depleted T cells, or PBMCs.

The CDR3 has 16 residues. From germline, CDR1 is SGHDT and CDR2 YYEEEE. Trimming removed 0 bases from V and 6 bases from J; junction bases left unmatched: 7. Per the study methods: Estimated nucleated cell counts came from reference gene primer amplification. Clones were read by immunoSEQ multiplex PCR, and TCRdb kept only the in-frame ones, dropping some. The V and J calls and clone size come from that table; D and trimming were worked out from the DNA. The sample lists 200,000 or so clones; around 85% were seen once. The material sequenced was peripheral blood. The receptor was isolated from a human donor in a cohort sampled during active COVID-19. This chain links TRBV5-6 with TRBJ2-1; 9 positions match TRBD1. CDR3 protein: CASSLEGDRVRNEQFF. The CDR3 bases are TGTGCCAGCAGCTTGGAGGGGGACAGGGTACGCAATGAGCAGTTCTTC.